The 18 T cell receptor beta chains below come from one sample, sequenced in a study of cytomegalovirus exposure and HLA in healthy donors. 13 Jbeta primers and 60 Vbeta primers were used for the PCR. Repertoires were generated with immunoSEQ multiplex PCR, while TCRdb's copy carries only in-frame clones and drops some. There are around 38,000 clones in the sample; 66% occur only once, and roughly 18% lies in the top ten. The specimen sequenced was PBMCs. The receptors originated from a man aged 45-60 years in good health and CMV-seropositive.

The table lists this clone with many counts. This chain uses TRBV10-3 with TRBJ2-5; 7 bases align to TRBD2. V shed 5 bases, J shed 0 bases, and the junction held 0 bases outside the gene matches. The CDR3 has 13 residues. Germline loops: CDR1 ENHRY, CDR2 SYGVKD. This CDR3 reads CAISRGDQETQYF. The CDR3, as DNA: TGTGCCATCAGTCGGGGGGACCAAGAGACCCAGTACTTC.

The chain links TRBV6-5 to TRBJ2-3, with D unresolved. This CDR3 spans 14 amino acids. Germline V lookup: CDR1 MNHEY, CDR2 SVGAGI. Trimming shortened V by 4 bases and J by 2 bases, and 10 bases separated the two germline ends. CDR3 in DNA: TGTGCCAGCAGTTTTCGGTCCTACACAGATACGCAGTATTTT. Translated, it gives CASSFRSYTDTQYF.

The chain combines TRBV28 with TRBJ1-4, with TRBD1 as a possible D gene (5 bases). The CDR3 sequence is 15 residues long. Germline CDR1 and CDR2: MDHEN and SYDVKM. V gave up 5 bases and J gave up 5 bases, with 15 bases separating them. CDR3 coding DNA: TGTGCCAGCAGTATCCTCAGGGTAGGAAATGAAAAACTGTTTTTT. Its protein is CASSILRVGNEKLFF.

The J gene is TRBJ1-4, the V gene TRBV12-5; D is perhaps TRBD1 (5 bases). The germline V gene has CDR1 LGHNT and CDR2 FRNRAP. V was clipped by 3 bases and J by 7 bases, with 12 bases between them. CDR3 size: 14 residues. CDR3 loop: CASGFQGLGEKLFF. The CDR3 region has the DNA TGTGCTAGTGGTTTTCAGGGTTTAGGTGAAAAACTGTTTTTT.

This clone was detected only a few times. The gene calls are TRBV2 and TRBJ1-5, with D maybe TRBD1 (5 bases). Trimming stripped 4 bases from V and 11 bases from J, with 9 bases between. This CDR3 spans 11 amino acids. Germline V gene data show CDR1 as SNHLY and CDR2 as FYNNEI. The CDR3 nucleotides are TGTGCCAGCAGTGCGTCGGGGGCCCAGCATTTT. Translating it yields CASSASGAQHF.

The table lists this clone with a few counts. This chain links TRBV5-6 with TRBJ2-7; 9 positions agree with TRBD1. V trimming: 3 bases; J trimming: 5 bases; junction bases outside the gene matches: 12. Germline V gene sequence: CDR1 SGHDT, CDR2 YYEEEE. The CDR3 totals 16 residues. The CDR3 nucleotides are TGTGCCAGCAGCTCCCGGACAGGGGCCGTTGGAGACGAGCAGTACTTC. Encoded protein: CASSSRTGAVGDEQYF.

This chain links TRBV4-2 with TRBJ2-2, with TRBD2 identical over 15 bases. Per the germline V gene, CDR1 is LGHNA and CDR2 is YNFKEQ. With V trimmed by 3 bases and J by 8 bases, 13 bases remained unmatched. The CDR3 has 19 amino acids. The CDR3 sequence: CASSQAQGLAGGVAGELFF. Here the CDR3 DNA reads TGTGCCAGCAGCCAGGCCCAGGGACTAGCGGGGGGTGTTGCTGGGGAGCTGTTTTTT.

The chain uses TRBV4-3 and TRBJ2-3; TRBD2 is a possible D gene (5 bases). Germline lookup yields CDR1 LGHNA and CDR2 YSLEER. With 11 bases removed from V and 5 bases from J, the gap between germline ends came to 17 bases. The CDR3 runs to 13 residues. The CDR3 coding sequence is TGCGCCTCTGCCCGGCAGAGCGGAGATACGCAGTATTTT. It encodes CASARQSGDTQYF.

This chain links TRBV6-6 with TRBJ1-1; D not certain. The CDR3 is made up of 11 amino acids. Trimming left V 5 bases short and J 3 bases short, with 4 bases between. Germline loops: CDR1 MNHNY, CDR2 SVGAGI (reference sequence). The CDR3 bases are TGTGCCAGCAGTCCGTACACTGAAGCTTTCTTT. Residues: CASSPYTEAFF.

The V call is TRBV5-4, the J call TRBJ2-2; the match to TRBD1 covers 8 bases. There are 13 residues in the CDR3. V dropped 10 bases and J dropped 2; count of bases not matched to a gene: 4. Germline V CDR1 and CDR2: SGHNT, YYREEE (reference sequence). The CDR3 reads CAGQGGNTGELFF. Here the CDR3 DNA reads TGTGCCGGACAGGGTGGAAACACCGGGGAGCTGTTTTTT. Together with reference TRBV5-4 and TRBJ2-2, the CDR3 gives the full variable domain: ETGVTQSPTHLIKTRGQQVTLRCSSQSGHNTVSWYQQALGQGPQFIFQYYREEENGRGNFPPRFSGLQFPNYSSELNVNALELDDSALYLCAGQGGNTGELFFGEGSRLTVL.

The chain carries TRBV10-3 and TRBJ2-2, with 10 nucleotides matching TRBD2. Germline V gives CDR1 ENHRY, CDR2 SYGVKD. The CDR3 consists of 16 residues. The V gene end was trimmed by 5 bases and the J gene end by 5 bases; junction bases not matched to a gene: 8. Here the CDR3 DNA reads TGTGCCATCAGTTCCGCTAGCGGGGGTCTGACCGGGGAGCTGTTTTTT. Translation: CAISSASGGLTGELFF.

V is TRBV19 and J is TRBJ2-4; D call uncertain. The CDR3 contains 14 residues. Trimming took 4 bases from V and 7 from J, leaving 14 bases between them. The germline V gene encodes CDR1 LNHDA and CDR2 SQIVND (reference sequence). For the CDR3, the DNA is TGTGCCAGTAGTAATCTATCCCTCGGGAACATTCAGTACTTC. The encoded protein is CASSNLSLGNIQYF.

J is TRBJ1-1 and V is TRBV29-1, with D hard to call. The V end lost 3 bases, the J end lost 0 bases, and 8 bases lay between the germline ends. The CDR3 runs 13 residues. Germline V lookup: CDR1 SQVTM, CDR2 ANQGSEA. The chain's CDR3 is CSVESHLNTEAFF. DNA for the CDR3: TGCAGCGTTGAGTCCCACTTGAACACTGAAGCTTTCTTT.

This clone was counted a few times. The rearrangement joins TRBV7-2 to TRBJ2-1; 8 positions match TRBD2. Trimming took 5 bases from V and 0 from J; bases not matched to a gene: 3. This CDR3 comprises 15 residues. Per the germline V gene, CDR1 is SGHTA and CDR2 is FQGNSA. The CDR3 spells CASSLGTSSYNEQFF. The CDR3 DNA reads as TGTGCCAGCAGCCTCGGGACTAGCTCCTACAATGAGCAGTTCTTC.

This sequence joins TRBV7-2 and TRBJ2-1; possibly TRBD2 for D (6 bases). V was shortened by 1 base and J by 0 bases, with 10 bases between the two germline ends. CDR3 length equals 16 residues. The germline V gene encodes CDR1 SGHTA and CDR2 FQGNSA. The CDR3 DNA is TGTGCCAGCAGCTTAGTTGGGGGGAGCTCCTACAATGAGCAGTTCTTC. It encodes CASSLVGGSSYNEQFF.

This clone was seen only a few times. The chain uses TRBV30 and TRBJ1-1; D uncertain. V gave up 4 bases and J gave up 8 bases, with 23 bases separating them. CDR3 length: 15 amino acids. Germline CDR1 reads GTSNPN; CDR2 reads SVGIG (reference sequence). The CDR3 coding sequence is TGTGCCTGGATAAGTCCCCTTATCCAGACAAGCGAAGCTTTCTTT. Translation: CAWISPLIQTSEAFF.

The chain links TRBV11-2 to TRBJ2-2; TRBD1 aligns across 7 bases. Germline values: CDR1 SGHAT, CDR2 FQNNGV. J was trimmed by 1 base and V by 4 bases; bases with no gene match: 0. The length of the CDR3 is 14 residues. This CDR3 reads CASSWDRNTGELFF. The CDR3 DNA reads TGTGCCAGCAGCTGGGACAGGAACACCGGGGAGCTGTTTTTT.

The rearrangement joins TRBV5-1 to TRBJ1-4; maybe TRBD1 (6 bases). With 0 bases removed from V and 7 bases from J, the gap between germline ends came to 10 bases. The germline CDR1 and CDR2 sequences are SGHRS and YFSETQ. The CDR3 is 14 residues long. The CDR3 protein is CASSLDREGEKLFF. The CDR3 coding sequence is TGCGCCAGCAGCTTGGACAGGGAGGGTGAAAAACTGTTTTTT.